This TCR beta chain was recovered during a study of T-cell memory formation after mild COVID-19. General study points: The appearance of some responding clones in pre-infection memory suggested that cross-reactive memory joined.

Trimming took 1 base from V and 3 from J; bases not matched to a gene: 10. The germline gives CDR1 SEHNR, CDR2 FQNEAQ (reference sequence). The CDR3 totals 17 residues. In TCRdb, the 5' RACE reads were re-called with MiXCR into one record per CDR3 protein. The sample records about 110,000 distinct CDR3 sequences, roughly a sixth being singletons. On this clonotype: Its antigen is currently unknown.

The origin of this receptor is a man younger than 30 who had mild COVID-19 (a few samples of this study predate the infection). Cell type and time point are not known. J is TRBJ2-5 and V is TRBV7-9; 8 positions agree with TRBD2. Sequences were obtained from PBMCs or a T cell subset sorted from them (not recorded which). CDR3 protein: CASSLVRPSGLEETQYF. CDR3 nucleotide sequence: TGTGCCAGCAGCTTAGTAAGGCCTAGCGGGCTGGAAGAGACCCAGTACTTC.